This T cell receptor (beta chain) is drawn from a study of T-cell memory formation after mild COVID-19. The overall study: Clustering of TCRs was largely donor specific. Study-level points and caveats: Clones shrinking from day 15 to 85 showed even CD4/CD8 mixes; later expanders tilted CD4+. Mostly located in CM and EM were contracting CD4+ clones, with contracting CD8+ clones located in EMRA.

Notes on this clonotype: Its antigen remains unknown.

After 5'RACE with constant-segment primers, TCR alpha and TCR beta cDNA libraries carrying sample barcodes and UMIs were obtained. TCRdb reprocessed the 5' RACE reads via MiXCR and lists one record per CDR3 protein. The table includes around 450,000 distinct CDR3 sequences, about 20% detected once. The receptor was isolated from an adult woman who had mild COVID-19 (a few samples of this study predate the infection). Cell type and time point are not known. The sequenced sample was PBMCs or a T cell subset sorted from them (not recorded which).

The CDR3 region has the DNA TGTGCCAGCAGCGAAGTCACAGGGGAAGGATCACCCCTCCACTTT. Translated, it gives CASSEVTGEGSPLHF. The chain joins TRBV11-2 to TRBJ1-6; 7 bases match TRBD1. The CDR3 runs to 15 residues. Germline CDR1 SGHAT, CDR2 FQNNGV. After removal of 5 bases from V and 10 bases from J, the junction contained 11 bases not matched to a gene.